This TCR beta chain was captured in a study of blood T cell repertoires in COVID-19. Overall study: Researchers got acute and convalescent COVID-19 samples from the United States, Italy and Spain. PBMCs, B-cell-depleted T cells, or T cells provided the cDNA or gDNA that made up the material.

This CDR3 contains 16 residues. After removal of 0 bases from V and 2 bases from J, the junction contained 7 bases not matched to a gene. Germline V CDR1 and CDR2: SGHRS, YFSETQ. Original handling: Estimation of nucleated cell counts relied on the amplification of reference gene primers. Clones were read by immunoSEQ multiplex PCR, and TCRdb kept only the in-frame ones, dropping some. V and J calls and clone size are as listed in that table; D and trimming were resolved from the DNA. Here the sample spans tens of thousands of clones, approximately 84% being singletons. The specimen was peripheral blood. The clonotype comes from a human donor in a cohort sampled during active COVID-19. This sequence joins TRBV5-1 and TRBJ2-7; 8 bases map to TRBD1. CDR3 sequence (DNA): TGCGCCAGCAGCTTGGAGTCGGCAGGGGGCCCCTACGAGCAGTACTTC. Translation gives CASSLESAGGPYEQYF. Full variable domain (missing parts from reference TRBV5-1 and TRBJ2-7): KAGVTQTPRYLIKTRGQQVTLSCSPISGHRSVSWYQQTPGQGLQFLFEYFSETQRNKGNFPGRFSGRQFSNSRSEMNVSTLELGDSALYLCASSLESAGGPYEQYFGPGTRLTVT.